This T cell receptor beta chain emerged from a study of Ad26.COV2.S vaccination and SARS-CoV-2 variants. Libraries were prepared by immunoSEQ multiplex PCR; TCRdb keeps only in-frame clonotypes and omits some of them. The sample yields roughly 420,000 clones, about 88% seen once. This clone was detected once. Treatment defined: 15 to 20 received Ad26.COV2.S at low or high dose, single or two shots; roughly 5 received placebo; per-sample allocation not given. Collection of the samples took place on day 63 after the first injection of vaccine or placebo. Wuhan-strain SARS-CoV-2 spike was expressed by the Ad26 vector that made up the vaccine. Germline V gene lookup returns CDR1 SGHRS and CDR2 YFSETQ. V shed 0 bases and J shed 3 bases, with 9 bases lying between them. The CDR3 is made up of 15 amino acids.

The chain has TRBV5-1 and TRBJ2-2; the D is unclear. The clonotype originates from a person between 18 and 65 years old who received the Ad26.COV2.S COVID-19 vaccine or a placebo. The input for sequencing was peripheral blood, taken in a trial of Ad26.COV2.S vaccine versus placebo. CDR3 sequence reads: CASSLGRLDTGELFF. The DNA of the CDR3 is TGCGCCAGCAGCTTGGGGCGCTTAGACACCGGGGAGCTGTTTTTT.